This TCR beta chain was observed in a study of blood T cell repertoires in COVID-19. Study details: COVID-19 samples from acute and convalescent phases originated in the United States, Italy and Spain. PBMCs, B-cell-depleted T cells, or T cells were the source of the cDNA or gDNA that made up the material.

This clone was seen at least ten times. The protocol was immunoSEQ multiplex PCR, while the TCRdb copy is restricted to in-frame clones and leaves out a portion. The table includes around 220,000 clones, over 75% detected once. Germline V gene data show CDR1 as KGHDR and CDR2 as SFDVKD. The V gene lost 3 bases and the J gene lost 7 bases, with 12 bases spanning the gap. This CDR3 spans 14 amino acids. Sequencing was performed on PBMCs or T cells enriched from blood (not recorded which). This TCR was recovered from a woman aged 40-49 years with acute COVID-19. V and J are TRBV24-1 and TRBJ1-5; possibly TRBD1 for D (6 bases). The CDR3 reads CATSDTGLSQPQHF. CDR3 coding DNA: TGTGCCACCAGTGATACAGGGCTGTCGCAGCCCCAGCATTTT.